This T cell receptor beta chain stems from a study of blood T cells in healthy people across ages. The CDR3 covers 15 residues. CDR1 and CDR2 from the germline V gene are DFQATT and SNEGSKA (reference sequence). V was cut by 1 base and J by 3 bases, with 16 bases left in between. For the second PCR, which ran for 7 to 11 cycles, a sample-barcoded 5' primer and a J-beta primer mix were used. Through a template-switch adaptor with 12 random nucleotides, each cDNA molecule received a tag. TCRdb re-called the 5' RACE reads through MiXCR, storing one row per CDR3 protein. The data contain about 1 million distinct CDR3 sequences, around 43% of them singletons. Only a few counts were recorded for this clonotype.

The chain carries TRBV20-1 and TRBJ2-7, with a possible D match to TRBD1 (6 bases). Sequencing used blood. This sequence was found in a woman in her fifties or sixties in good health. CDR3 protein: CSARVRGTGSYEQYF. The CDR3 bases are TGCAGTGCTAGAGTAAGGGGGACGGGTAGCTACGAGCAGTACTTC.